This passage covers 9 T cell receptor beta chains from one sample sequenced in a study of T cell repertoires in cytomegalovirus infection. MiXCR, applied by TCRdb to the reads, yields one record per CDR3 protein. The data hold 200,000 to 250,000 distinct CDR3 sequences, with 9% to 15% observed a single time. Sequencing used PBMCs. The receptors were gathered from a human donor in good health (CMV status not recorded). Some clones in this sample may be carry-over from other donors' samples.

This clonotype was counted only a few times. This chain links TRBV10-3 with TRBJ2-2; 7 nucleotides line up with TRBD2. Germline loops: CDR1 ENHRY, CDR2 SYGVKD. J lost 1 base, V lost 8 bases, and 4 bases had no gene match. The CDR3 is 14 residues long. Here the CDR3 DNA reads TGTGCCATCTGGGGGGGTCAGAACACCGGGGAGCTGTTTTTT. Residues: CAIWGGQNTGELFF.

This rearrangement joins TRBV30 to TRBJ2-5; D uncertain. CDR3 length: 11 residues. Per the germline V gene, CDR1 is GTSNPN and CDR2 is SVGIG (reference sequence). Trimming took off 4 bases at V and 2 bases at J, with 5 bases between the two ends. Here the CDR3 reads CAWTGQETQYF. Here the CDR3 DNA reads TGTGCCTGGACCGGACAAGAGACCCAGTACTTC.

This clonotype occurred many times. The chain links TRBV7-9 to TRBJ1-1; no reliable D call. CDR1 is SEHNR and CDR2 is FQNEAQ in the germline V gene (reference sequence). The CDR3 sequence is 13 residues long. V gave up 7 bases and J gave up 2 bases, with 11 bases separating them. The CDR3 loop is CASTAARNTEAFF. CDR3 DNA sequence: TGTGCCAGCACCGCAGCCCGCAACACTGAAGCTTTCTTT. Full variable domain (remainder filled in from reference TRBV7-9 and TRBJ1-1): DTGVSQNPRHKITKRGQNVTFRCDPISEHNRLYWYRQTLGQGPEFLTYFQNEAQLEKSRLLSDRFSAERPKGSFSTLEIQRTEQGDSAMYLCASTAARNTEAFFGQGTRLTVV.

This clonotype was observed at least ten times. This chain uses TRBV12-3 or TRBV12-4 with TRBJ2-7; the D call may be TRBD1 or TRBD2 (6 bases each). Trimming took off 6 bases at V and 5 bases at J, with 17 bases between the two ends. This CDR3 comprises 14 residues. As DNA, the CDR3 is TGTGCCAGCAGACTTGTTGGGGGGCTCGACGAGCAGTACTTC. Translation: CASRLVGGLDEQYF.

The table lists this clonotype with many counts. This chain links TRBV19 with TRBJ2-2; 7 bases match TRBD1. This CDR3 is 15 amino acids long. Germline V gene sequence: CDR1 LNHDA, CDR2 SQIVND (reference sequence). V shed 1 base, J shed 3 bases, and the junction held 2 bases outside the gene matches. The CDR3 protein is CASSIGGQYTGELFF. In DNA, the CDR3 is TGTGCCAGTAGTATAGGGGGACAGTACACCGGGGAGCTGTTTTTT.

The rearrangement joins TRBV28 to TRBJ2-6; D is unresolved. The CDR3 spans 16 residues. V lost 1 base and J lost 0, with 7 bases in between. Germline V gene lookup returns CDR1 MDHEN and CDR2 SYDVKM. CDR3 sequence (DNA): TGTGCCAGCAGTTTATATTCGCCCTCTGGGGCCAACGTCCTGACTTTC. Translated, it gives CASSLYSPSGANVLTF.

This clonotype was observed at least ten times. J is TRBJ2-5 and V is TRBV15; a weak D match, TRBD2 (5 bases). CDR3 length: 15 residues. V was shortened by 0 bases and J by 2 bases, with 10 bases between the two germline ends. The V gene's germline CDR1 is LNHNV and CDR2 YYDKDF (reference sequence). Here the CDR3 reads CATSRDIGEQETQYF. CDR3 nucleotide sequence: TGTGCCACCAGCAGAGATATCGGGGAACAAGAGACCCAGTACTTC.

This clonotype was picked up many times. The chain carries TRBV7-2 and TRBJ2-3, with 8 bases matching TRBD1. The CDR3 totals 15 residues. The germline V gene has CDR1 SGHTA and CDR2 FQGNSA. V shed 0 bases, J shed 5 bases, and the junction held 4 bases outside the gene matches. CDR3 sequence: CASSLARGLVDTQYF. Written as DNA, the CDR3 is TGTGCCAGCAGCTTAGCCAGGGGGCTGGTAGATACGCAGTATTTT.

In this sample, this clonotype turned up a few times. The rearrangement uses TRBV28 and TRBJ2-1; D call uncertain. V lost 5 bases and J 8 bases, leaving 10 bases between the germline ends. The CDR3 is 12 residues long. The V gene's germline CDR1 is MDHEN and CDR2 SYDVKM. The CDR3 DNA reads as TGTGCCAGCAGTAGTAGTCTGGATGAGCAGTTCTTC. Translated: CASSSSLDEQFF.